This T cell receptor beta chain was retrieved from a study of cytomegalovirus exposure and HLA in healthy donors. PCR amplification relied on 60 Vbeta primers (plus 13 Jbeta primers). TCRdb's copy holds only in-frame clones and misses some; the assay was immunoSEQ multiplex PCR. The table has approximately 260,000 clones, 92% seen once; the top ten hold less than 2%. Trimming cost V 2 bases and J 4 bases, with 10 bases left between them. Per the germline V gene, CDR1 is SGHRS and CDR2 is YFSETQ. The CDR3 covers 13 residues. The V call is TRBV5-1, the J call TRBJ2-7; the D is unclear. This sequence originates from a girl aged 2 to 10 in good health and CMV-seronegative. The source material was PBMCs. In nucleotides, the CDR3 is TGCGCCAGCAGCTTAGAGTCATTTTACGAGCAGTACTTC. It codes for CASSLESFYEQYF.